This entry lists 20 T cell receptor beta chains sequenced from one sample in a study of OX40 agonist ivuxolimab in advanced cancers. Only in-frame clones appear in the TCRdb table, and some are missing; sequencing was by immunoSEQ multiplex PCR. The sample has tens of thousands of clones, approximately 80% seen once. The sequencing used CD4+ or CD8+ T cells sorted from blood, collected in a trial of the OX40 agonist ivuxolimab. The receptors shown here come from an adult with an advanced solid tumor such as melanoma, head and neck, liver or kidney cancer.

V and J are TRBV2 and TRBJ1-1; D is uncertain. Germline CDR1 reads SNHLY; CDR2 reads FYNNEI. This CDR3 region has 14 residues. V lost 4 bases to trimming and J lost 0 bases, with 9 bases between them. As DNA, the CDR3 is TGTGCCAGCAGTGTGGGCAGGTTGAACACTGAAGCTTTCTTT. Translation gives CASSVGRLNTEAFF.

This clone was counted once. The V and J genes are TRBV10-3 and TRBJ1-1; D is possibly TRBD1 (6 bases). The CDR3 runs to 13 residues. CDR1 is ENHRY and CDR2 is SYGVKD in the germline V gene. The ends were cut back, 6 bases at V and 1 base at J, with 9 bases in the middle. The CDR3 reads CAISQGGNTEAFF. The CDR3 DNA is TGTGCCATCAGCCAAGGGGGGAACACTGAAGCTTTCTTT.

The J gene is TRBJ1-4, the V gene TRBV5-4, with a possible D match to TRBD1 (6 bases). Germline values: CDR1 SGHNT, CDR2 YYREEE (reference sequence). The CDR3 has 16 residues. Between the trimmed V and J ends, which lost 0 bases and 7 bases, there was a span of 16 bases. Here the CDR3 reads CASSLAGGATSEKLFF. The CDR3 nucleotides are TGTGCCAGCAGCTTGGCCGGGGGGGCGACGTCTGAAAAACTGTTTTTT. Based on the CDR3 plus reference TRBV5-4 and TRBJ1-4, the full variable domain is ETGVTQSPTHLIKTRGQQVTLRCSSQSGHNTVSWYQQALGQGPQFIFQYYREEENGRGNFPPRFSGLQFPNYSSELNVNALELDDSALYLCASSLAGGATSEKLFFGSGTQLSVL.

This sequence joins TRBV6-6 and TRBJ2-7; D gene unclear. CDR1 is MNHNY, CDR2 SVGAGI, per germline (reference sequence). This CDR3 comprises 14 residues. Trimming took off 0 bases at V and 4 bases at J, with 10 bases between the two ends. CDR3 nucleotide sequence: TGTGCCAGCAGTTACTCTTCCGGGTTGTACGAGCAGTACTTC. Its protein product is CASSYSSGLYEQYF.

V is TRBV10-1 and J is TRBJ2-3; 10 bases are a match to TRBD2. The CDR3 has 16 amino acids. The V and J ends lost 5 bases and 1 base, in that order; junction bases with no gene match: 6. CDR1 and CDR2 (germline): WNHNN, SYGVQD (reference sequence). DNA of the CDR3: TGCGCCAGCAGTTCTCCCCTAGCGGGGGGCACAGATACGCAGTATTTT. Protein: CASSSPLAGGTDTQYF.

V usage is TRBV5-1 and J usage is TRBJ2-7; D unresolved. This CDR3 spans 14 amino acids. Trimming cost V 0 bases and J 4 bases, with 11 bases left between them. Germline V gene lookup returns CDR1 SGHRS and CDR2 YFSETQ. The CDR3 DNA reads TGCGCCAGCAGCTTGGACAGACTTACATACGAGCAGTACTTC. Amino acids: CASSLDRLTYEQYF.

The chain has TRBV28 and TRBJ2-7; D not resolved. Trimming took off 5 bases at V and 1 base at J, with 18 bases between the two ends. The length of the CDR3 is 16 residues. Germline loops: CDR1 MDHEN, CDR2 SYDVKM. CDR3 in DNA: TGTGCCAGCAGTACAAAAAAATTAGCCGCATCCTACGAGCAGTACTTC. It translates to CASSTKKLAASYEQYF. The complete variable domain, with remaining parts taken from reference TRBV28 and TRBJ2-7, reads DVKVTQSSRYLVKRTGEKVFLECVQDMDHENMFWYRQDPGLGLRLIYFSYDVKMKEKGDIPEGYSVSREKKERFSLILESASTNQTSMYLCASSTKKLAASYEQYFGPGTRLTVT.

The chain links TRBV4-2 to TRBJ1-3; D unclear. The germline gives CDR1 LGHNA, CDR2 YNFKEQ. V was cut by 2 bases and J by 1 base, with 6 bases left in between. The CDR3 totals 14 residues. The CDR3 DNA reads as TGTGCCAGCAGCCAAATAGGTTCTGGAAACACCATATATTTT. The encoded protein is CASSQIGSGNTIYF.

The rearrangement uses TRBV5-1 and TRBJ1-2, with TRBD1 identical over 9 bases. The junction had 3 bases not matched to a gene; V was cut back by 1 base and J by 5 bases. Per the germline V gene, CDR1 is SGHRS and CDR2 is YFSETQ. The CDR3 has 14 amino acids. The CDR3 DNA sequence: TGCGCCAGCAGCTTGCAGGGACAGGGATATGGCTACACCTTC. Protein sequence: CASSLQGQGYGYTF. The full variable domain, its missing parts supplied by reference TRBV5-1 and TRBJ1-2, is KAGVTQTPRYLIKTRGQQVTLSCSPISGHRSVSWYQQTPGQGLQFLFEYFSETQRNKGNFPGRFSGRQFSNSRSEMNVSTLELGDSALYLCASSLQGQGYGYTFGSGTRLTVV.

The CDR3 here is CASRVVVGGDNTQYF. As DNA, the CDR3 is TGCGCCAGCCGGGTCGTAGTGGGAGGAGATAATACGCAGTATTTT. This chain uses TRBV10-1 with TRBJ2-3, with D perhaps matching TRBD2 (6 bases). V lost 8 bases and J 7 bases, leaving 22 bases between the germline ends. Per germline, CDR1 WNHNN and CDR2 SYGVQD (reference sequence). CDR3 length equals 15 residues.

This rearrangement joins TRBV18 to TRBJ2-2; TRBD1 aligns across 11 bases. The CDR3 runs 16 residues. J gave up 3 bases and V 5 bases, and 5 bases lay outside the gene matches. Germline-derived CDR1 and CDR2 are KGHSH and LQKENI. This chain's CDR3 is CASSSPGQGDTGELFF. CDR3 in DNA: TGTGCCAGCTCATCTCCGGGACAGGGGGACACCGGGGAGCTGTTTTTT.

This clone was seen just once. J is TRBJ2-4 and V is TRBV5-6; 9 nucleotides line up with TRBD1. Trimming at V came to 3 bases and at J to 5 bases, leaving 6 bases not matched to a gene. Germline lookup yields CDR1 SGHDT and CDR2 YYEEEE. CDR3 size: 15 residues. CDR3 sequence reads: CASSSTGGGENIQYF. In DNA form, the CDR3 reads TGTGCCAGCAGCTCAACAGGGGGCGGCGAAAACATTCAGTACTTC.

This sequence joins TRBV4-2 and TRBJ2-7; no clear D gene. The ends were cut back, 5 bases at V and 7 bases at J, with 12 bases in the middle. CDR3 length: 12 amino acids. In germline, CDR1 is LGHNA, CDR2 YNFKEQ. The CDR3 protein is CASSSDHAEQYF. The CDR3 DNA is TGTGCCAGCAGCTCGGACCACGCTGAGCAGTACTTC.

This chain uses TRBV5-1 with TRBJ2-2; TRBD1 or TRBD2 may be the D gene (5 bases each). Germline CDR1 SGHRS, CDR2 YFSETQ. Between the trimmed V and J ends, which lost 1 base and 8 bases, there was a span of 15 bases. The CDR3 loop spans 15 amino acids. CDR3 nucleotide sequence: TGCGCCAGCAGCTTGAAGGGACCCCCGGGAGGGGAGCTGTTTTTT. Protein: CASSLKGPPGGELFF.

This clone has a single count. The genes are TRBV6-1 and TRBJ1-5; D is undetermined. The CDR3 is 12 residues long. V lost 4 bases and J lost 9, with 10 bases in between. Per germline, CDR1 MNHNS and CDR2 SASEGT. Here the CDR3 DNA reads TGTGCCAGCAGTGTGGGTGTACGGCCCCAGCATTTT. Translated, it gives CASSVGVRPQHF.

This clone was found a few times. V is TRBV19 and J is TRBJ2-3, with 12 bases fitting TRBD2. CDR1 and CDR2 (germline): LNHDA, SQIVND (reference sequence). The J segment lost 1 base and the V segment lost 1 base, leaving 12 bases of the junction unmatched. The CDR3 has 20 amino acids. In DNA, the CDR3 is TGTGCCAGTAGTATAGGGAGGCGGACTAGCGGGATGGAGGGCACAGATACGCAGTATTTT. Protein product: CASSIGRRTSGMEGTDTQYF.

This clone appeared a few times. The chain combines TRBV6-1 with TRBJ1-2; no reliable D call. Trimming took 10 bases from V and 4 from J, leaving 10 bases between them. The CDR3 runs 11 residues. Germline CDR1 is MNHNS and CDR2 is SASEGT. In DNA, the CDR3 is TGTGCCACCGGCATGTCCTATGGCTACACCTTC. The encoded protein is CATGMSYGYTF.

This clone came up a few times. This sequence joins TRBV6-1 and TRBJ1-5; D unresolved. CDR3 length equals 13 residues. Trimming left V 4 bases short and J 7 bases short, with 11 bases between. Germline lookup yields CDR1 MNHNS and CDR2 SASEGT. The CDR3 protein is CASSGEAIQPQHF. The CDR3, as DNA: TGTGCCAGCAGTGGGGAGGCCATCCAGCCCCAGCATTTT.

In this sample, this clone turned up once. The chain carries TRBV7-2 and TRBJ1-1, with 8 bases aligning to TRBD1. V shed 3 bases and J 1 base; nucleotides not matched to a gene: 4. The CDR3 consists of 15 residues. Germline V gene lookup returns CDR1 SGHTA and CDR2 FQGNSA. The CDR3 sequence: CASSLTGERNTEAFF. For the CDR3, the DNA is TGTGCCAGCAGCTTGACAGGGGAAAGGAACACTGAAGCTTTCTTT.

The chain employs TRBV7-7 and TRBJ2-5; D gene ambiguous. The V gene lost 6 bases and the J gene lost 3 bases, with 8 bases spanning the gap. Germline V gene sequence: CDR1 SSHAT, CDR2 FNYEAQ (reference sequence). The CDR3 has 12 amino acids. CDR3: CASSPFKETQYF. Written as DNA, the CDR3 is TGTGCCAGCAGTCCGTTTAAAGAGACCCAGTACTTC.